This TCR beta chain was identified during a study of T cells in Graves' hyperthyroidism and ophthalmopathy. Study-wide background: Initial diagnosis, before any treatment, was when peripheral blood was collected. Whole-study results and caveats: Ophthalmopathy prediction by the model preceded onset by a median approximately 6.1 months.

The CDR3 covers 13 residues. The germline V gene encodes CDR1 SEHNR and CDR2 FQNEAQ (reference sequence). Trimming removed 5 bases from V and 4 bases from J, with 11 bases in between. From RNA transcripts, TCR beta CDR3 regions were amplified. First-round RT-PCR targeting the TCR CDR3 was performed with the HTBI primer set. Via MiXCR, TCRdb re-called the multiplex PCR reads, giving one row per CDR3 protein. There are approximately 300,000 distinct CDR3 sequences in the sample; over 15% occur only once, and approximately 60% lies in the top ten. A Clinical Activity Score of at least 3, a NOSPECS grade of at least 4 and a duration under 3 months were recorded in the ophthalmopathy patients. Lactation, pregnancy, other autoimmune disease or uncontrolled infection excluded patients. As regards this clonotype: No antigen is known for it.

This receptor was identified in a woman aged 55-70 years with Graves' ophthalmopathy. Sequencing was carried out using blood. V usage is TRBV7-9 and J usage is TRBJ2-5; maybe TRBD2 (5 bases). The CDR3 coding sequence is TGTGCCAGCAGCCGGGAATCTGGAGAGACCCAGTACTTC. Protein: CASSRESGETQYF. Full variable domain (outside the CDR3, taken from reference TRBV7-9 and TRBJ2-5): DTGVSQNPRHKITKRGQNVTFRCDPISEHNRLYWYRQTLGQGPEFLTYFQNEAQLEKSRLLSDRFSAERPKGSFSTLEIQRTEQGDSAMYLCASSRESGETQYFGPGTRLLVL.